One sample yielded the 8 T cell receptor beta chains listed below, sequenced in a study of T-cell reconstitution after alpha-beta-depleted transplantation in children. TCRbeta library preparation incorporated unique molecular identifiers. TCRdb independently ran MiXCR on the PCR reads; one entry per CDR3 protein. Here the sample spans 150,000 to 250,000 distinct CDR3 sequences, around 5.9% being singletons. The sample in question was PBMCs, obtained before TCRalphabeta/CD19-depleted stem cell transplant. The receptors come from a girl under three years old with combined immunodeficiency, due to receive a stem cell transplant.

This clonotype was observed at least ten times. CDR3 region: CASSQDPGARNTEAFF. CDR3 coding DNA: TGCGCCAGCAGCCAAGATCCAGGGGCCCGGAACACTGAAGCTTTCTTT. The chain has TRBV4-1 and TRBJ1-1, with D perhaps matching TRBD1 (6 bases). From germline, CDR1 is MGHRA and CDR2 YSYEKL. This CDR3 is 16 amino acids long. V was cut by 0 bases and J by 1 base, with 12 bases left in between.

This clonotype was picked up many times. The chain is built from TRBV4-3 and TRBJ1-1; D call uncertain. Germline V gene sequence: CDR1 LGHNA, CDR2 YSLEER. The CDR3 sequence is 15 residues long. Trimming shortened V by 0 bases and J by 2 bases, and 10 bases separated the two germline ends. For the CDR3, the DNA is TGCGCCAGCAGCCAAGAGCTCAGACTTAACACTGAAGCTTTCTTT. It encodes CASSQELRLNTEAFF.

The CDR3 DNA reads TGTGCCAGCAGTCCCCGGGAGGGGTCCCTGTCCTCTGGGGCCAACGTCCTGACTTTC. Translated: CASSPREGSLSSGANVLTF. The chain carries TRBV28 and TRBJ2-6; 8 bases are a match to TRBD2. CDR3 length equals 19 residues. With 5 bases clipped from V and 0 bases from J, the junction kept 12 bases outside the gene matches. Germline CDR1 MDHEN, CDR2 SYDVKM.

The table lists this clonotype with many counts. Here the CDR3 reads CASTPQGATDTQYF. The CDR3 nucleotides read TGTGCCAGCACCCCCCAGGGGGCAACAGATACGCAGTATTTT. The chain carries TRBV13 and TRBJ2-3, with 8 bases matching TRBD1. Germline CDR1 PRHDT, CDR2 FYEKMQ (reference sequence). The CDR3 has 14 amino acids. J was trimmed by 3 bases and V by 7 bases; bases with no gene match: 6.

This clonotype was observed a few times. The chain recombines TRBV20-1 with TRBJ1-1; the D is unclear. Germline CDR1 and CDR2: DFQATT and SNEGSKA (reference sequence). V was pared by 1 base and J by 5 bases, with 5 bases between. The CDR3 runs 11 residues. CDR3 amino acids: CSARGGTEAFF. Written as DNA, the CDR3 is TGCAGTGCTAGAGGGGGAACTGAAGCTTTCTTT.

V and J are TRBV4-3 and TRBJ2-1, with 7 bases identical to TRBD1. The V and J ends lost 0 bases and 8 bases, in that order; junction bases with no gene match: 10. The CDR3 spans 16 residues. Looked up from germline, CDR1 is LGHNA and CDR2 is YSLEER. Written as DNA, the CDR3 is TGCGCCAGCAGCCAAGATGACGGGACAGTAGTAGATGAGCAGTTCTTC. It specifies CASSQDDGTVVDEQFF.

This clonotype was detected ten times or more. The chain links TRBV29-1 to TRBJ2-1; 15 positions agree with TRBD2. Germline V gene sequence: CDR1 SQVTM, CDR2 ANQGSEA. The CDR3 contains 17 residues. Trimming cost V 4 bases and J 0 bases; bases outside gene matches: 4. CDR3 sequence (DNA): TGCAGCGTTGGGGGACTAGCGGGAGGATTCTCCTACAATGAGCAGTTCTTC. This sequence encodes CSVGGLAGGFSYNEQFF.

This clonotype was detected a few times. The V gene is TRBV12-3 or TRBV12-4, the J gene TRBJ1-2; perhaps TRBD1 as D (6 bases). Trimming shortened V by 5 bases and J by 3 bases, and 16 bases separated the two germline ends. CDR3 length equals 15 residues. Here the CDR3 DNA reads TGTGCCAGCAGTCACAACAGGGCCCTCCACTATGGCTACACCTTC. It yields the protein CASSHNRALHYGYTF.